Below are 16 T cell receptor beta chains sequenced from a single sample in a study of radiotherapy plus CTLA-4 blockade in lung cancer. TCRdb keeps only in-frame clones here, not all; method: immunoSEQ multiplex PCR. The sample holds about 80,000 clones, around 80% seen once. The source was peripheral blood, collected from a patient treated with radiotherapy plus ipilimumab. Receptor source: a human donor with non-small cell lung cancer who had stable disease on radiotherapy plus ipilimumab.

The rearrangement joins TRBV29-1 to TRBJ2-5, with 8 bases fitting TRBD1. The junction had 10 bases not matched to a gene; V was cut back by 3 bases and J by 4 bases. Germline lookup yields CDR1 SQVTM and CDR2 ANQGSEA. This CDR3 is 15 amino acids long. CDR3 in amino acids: CSVDSGQGKGETQYF. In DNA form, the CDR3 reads TGCAGCGTTGACTCAGGACAGGGAAAAGGAGAGACCCAGTACTTC.

The CDR3 DNA reads as TGCGCCAGCAGTTTTGGGAGAGGTCCTGCCGCCTCCTACAATGAGCAGTTCTTC. Amino acids: CASSFGRGPAASYNEQFF. The chain carries TRBV5-1 and TRBJ2-1, with a weak D call TRBD2 (5 bases). V lost 5 bases to trimming and J lost 0 bases, with 21 bases between them. Germline V gives CDR1 SGHRS, CDR2 YFSETQ. The CDR3 is 18 residues long.

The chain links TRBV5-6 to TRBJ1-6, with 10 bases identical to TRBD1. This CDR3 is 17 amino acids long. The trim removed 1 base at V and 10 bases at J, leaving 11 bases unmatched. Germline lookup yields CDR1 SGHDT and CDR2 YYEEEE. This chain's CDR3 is CASSLRDRGTQFSPLHF. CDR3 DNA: TGTGCCAGCAGCTTGCGGGACAGGGGAACCCAATTCTCACCCCTCCACTTT.

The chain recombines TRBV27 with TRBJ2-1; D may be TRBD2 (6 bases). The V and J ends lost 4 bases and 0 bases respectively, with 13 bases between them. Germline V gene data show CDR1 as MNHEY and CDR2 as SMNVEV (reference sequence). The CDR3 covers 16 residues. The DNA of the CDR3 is TGTGCCAGCAGTTCGTTAGCGGAGAGCTCCTACAATGAGCAGTTCTTC. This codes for CASSSLAESSYNEQFF.

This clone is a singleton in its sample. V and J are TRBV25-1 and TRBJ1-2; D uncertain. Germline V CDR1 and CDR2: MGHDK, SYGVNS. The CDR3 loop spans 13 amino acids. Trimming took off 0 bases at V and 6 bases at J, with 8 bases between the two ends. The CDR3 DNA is TGTGCCAGCAGTGAATACCTCGTAGATGGCTACACCTTC. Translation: CASSEYLVDGYTF.

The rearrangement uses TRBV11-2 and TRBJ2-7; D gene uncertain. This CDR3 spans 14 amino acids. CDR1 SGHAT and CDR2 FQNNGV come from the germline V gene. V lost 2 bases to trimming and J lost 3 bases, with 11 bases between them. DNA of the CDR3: TGTGCCAGCAGCTTATCCTCACAGAACTACGAGCAGTACTTC. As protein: CASSLSSQNYEQYF.

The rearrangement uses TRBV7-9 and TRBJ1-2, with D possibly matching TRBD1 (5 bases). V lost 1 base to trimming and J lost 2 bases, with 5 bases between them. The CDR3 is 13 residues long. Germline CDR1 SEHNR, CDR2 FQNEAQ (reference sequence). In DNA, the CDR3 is TGTGCCAGCAGCTTAGAGGGGAACTATGGCTACACCTTC. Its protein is CASSLEGNYGYTF.

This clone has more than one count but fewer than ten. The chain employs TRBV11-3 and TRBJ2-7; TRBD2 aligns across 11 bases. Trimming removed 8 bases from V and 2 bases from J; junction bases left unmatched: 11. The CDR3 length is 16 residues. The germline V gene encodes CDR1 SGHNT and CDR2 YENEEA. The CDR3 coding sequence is TGTGCCAGCCCGCCTGGGGGGACTAGCGGACCCTACGAGCAGTACTTC. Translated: CASPPGGTSGPYEQYF.

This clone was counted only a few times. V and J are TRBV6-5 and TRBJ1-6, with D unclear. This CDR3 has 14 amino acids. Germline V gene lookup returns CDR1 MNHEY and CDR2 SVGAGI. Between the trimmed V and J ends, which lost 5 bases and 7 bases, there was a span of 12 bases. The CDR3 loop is CASSMVAGNSPLHF. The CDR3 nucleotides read TGTGCCAGCAGTATGGTCGCGGGGAATTCACCCCTCCACTTT.

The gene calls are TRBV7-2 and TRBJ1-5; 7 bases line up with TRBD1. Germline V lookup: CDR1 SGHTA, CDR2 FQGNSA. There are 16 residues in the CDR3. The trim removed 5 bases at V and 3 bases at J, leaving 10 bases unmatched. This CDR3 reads CASSHQGGIPNQPQHF. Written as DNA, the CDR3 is TGTGCCAGCAGCCATCAGGGGGGAATACCCAATCAGCCCCAGCATTTT.

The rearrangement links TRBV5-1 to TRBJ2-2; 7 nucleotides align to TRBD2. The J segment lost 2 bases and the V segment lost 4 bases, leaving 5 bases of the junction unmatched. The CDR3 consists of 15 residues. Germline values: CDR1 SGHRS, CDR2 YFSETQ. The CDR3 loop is CASSPGGSNTGELFF. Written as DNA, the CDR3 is TGCGCCAGCAGCCCTGGCGGGAGCAACACCGGGGAGCTGTTTTTT.

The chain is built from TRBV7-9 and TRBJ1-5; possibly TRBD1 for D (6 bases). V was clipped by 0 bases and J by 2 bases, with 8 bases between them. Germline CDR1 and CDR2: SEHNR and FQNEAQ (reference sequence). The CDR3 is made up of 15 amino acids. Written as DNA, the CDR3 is TGTGCCAGCAGCTTAGCGGCAGGGGGCAATCAGCCCCAGCATTTT. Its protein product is CASSLAAGGNQPQHF.

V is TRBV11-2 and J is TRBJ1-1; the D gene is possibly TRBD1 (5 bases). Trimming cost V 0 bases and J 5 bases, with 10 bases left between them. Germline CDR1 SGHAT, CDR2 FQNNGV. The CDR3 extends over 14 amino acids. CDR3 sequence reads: CASSLEWGETEAFF. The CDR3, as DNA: TGTGCCAGCAGCTTAGAATGGGGGGAGACTGAAGCTTTCTTT.

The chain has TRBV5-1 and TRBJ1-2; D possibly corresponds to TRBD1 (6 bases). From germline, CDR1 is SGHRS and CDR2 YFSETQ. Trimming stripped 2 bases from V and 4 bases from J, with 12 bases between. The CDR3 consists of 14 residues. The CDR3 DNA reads TGCGCCAGCAGCTTAGACAGGTCACCCTATGGCTACACCTTC. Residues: CASSLDRSPYGYTF.

The DNA for the CDR3 is TGCGCCAGCAGCTTGGTCGGGACCGGGGAGCAGTACTTC. It codes for CASSLVGTGEQYF. The chain carries TRBV5-1 and TRBJ2-7; D may match TRBD1 or TRBD2 (5 bases each). V lost 0 bases to trimming and J lost 7 bases, with 11 bases between them. From germline, CDR1 is SGHRS and CDR2 YFSETQ. The CDR3 has 13 residues.

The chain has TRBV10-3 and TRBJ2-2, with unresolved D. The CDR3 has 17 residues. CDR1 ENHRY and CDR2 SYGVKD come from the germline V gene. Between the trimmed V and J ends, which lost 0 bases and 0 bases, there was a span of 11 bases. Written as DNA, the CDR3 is TGTGCCATCAGTGAGTCAAGGCGACAAGCGAACACCGGGGAGCTGTTTTTT. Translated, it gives CAISESRRQANTGELFF.